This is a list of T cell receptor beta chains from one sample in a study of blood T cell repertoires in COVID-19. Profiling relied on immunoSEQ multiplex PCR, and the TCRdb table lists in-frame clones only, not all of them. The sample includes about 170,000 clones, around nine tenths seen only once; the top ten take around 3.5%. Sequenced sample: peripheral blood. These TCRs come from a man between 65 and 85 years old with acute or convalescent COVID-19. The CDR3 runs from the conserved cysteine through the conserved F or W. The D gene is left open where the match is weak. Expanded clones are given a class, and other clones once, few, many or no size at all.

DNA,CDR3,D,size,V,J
TGCGCCAGCAGCTGGACACCGGATCAGCCCCAGCATTTT,CASSWTPDQPQHF,NA,NA,TRBV5-1,TRBJ1-5
TGTGCCAGTAGTGGACAAAACACCGGGGAGCTGTTTTTT,CASSGQNTGELFF,NA,NA,TRBV19,TRBJ2-2
TGTGCCAGCTCTGGACAGGGGGCGGTGGAGTCTGAAGCTTTCTTT,CASSGQGAVESEAFF,TRBD1,NA,TRBV6-5,TRBJ1-1
TGTGCCAGCAGTGATGTGAGGGTCCCTTGGTACCAAGAGACCCAGTACTTC,CASSDVRVPWYQETQYF,NA,NA,TRBV6-1,TRBJ2-5
TGTGCCAGCAGCCCGCCGCAGGCGCAGGGCTACACCTTC,CASSPPQAQGYTF,NA,NA,TRBV28,TRBJ1-2
TGTGCCAGCAGCTTGGCCGACAGGGTAGGGTCACCCCTCCACTTT,CASSLADRVGSPLHF,TRBD1,NA,TRBV5-5,TRBJ1-6
TGCGCCAGCAGCTTGGACTATTACCCCTACGAGCAGTACTTC,CASSLDYYPYEQYF,NA,NA,TRBV5-1,TRBJ2-7
TGTGCCAGCACCGACTTCGGGACAGGTTCGGCAGATACGCAGTATTTT,CASTDFGTGSADTQYF,TRBD1,NA,TRBV27,TRBJ2-3
TGTGCCAGCAGTAGCTGGGCCCAGGAAGAAAAACTGTTTTTT,CASSSWAQEEKLFF,NA,NA,TRBV6-5,TRBJ1-4
TGCGCCAGTAGATGTGATGGCAATCAGCCCCAGCATTTT,CASRCDGNQPQHF,NA,few,TRBV23-1,TRBJ1-5
TGTGCCAGCAGTGCCCAGGGGGCCTCACCCCTCCACTTT,CASSAQGASPLHF,TRBD1,NA,TRBV6-4,TRBJ1-6
TGTGCCAGCAGCATACAGGGTGAGGGTTCACCCCTCCACTTT,CASSIQGEGSPLHF,NA,NA,TRBV5-4,TRBJ1-6
TGTGCCAGTAGTATCCGGGACACGAATCAGCCCCAGCATTTT,CASSIRDTNQPQHF,NA,NA,TRBV19,TRBJ1-5
TGTGCCAGTACGCACAGGGGGGCTGAAGCTTTCTTT,CASTHRGAEAFF,TRBD1,NA,TRBV19,TRBJ1-1
TGCGCCAGCAGCTTGGCTGGCGGGGGGCAGAGAGAGACCCAGTACTTC,CASSLAGGGQRETQYF,TRBD2,NA,TRBV5-1,TRBJ2-5
TGTGCCAGCAGGGAAGCTGGACTGCACGAGCAGTACTTC,CASREAGLHEQYF,NA,NA,TRBV27,TRBJ2-7
TGTGCCAGCAGCTTAGGAGGGTGGGATAATTCACCCCTCCACTTT,CASSLGGWDNSPLHF,NA,NA,TRBV11-2,TRBJ1-6
TGTGCCAGCAGCTTAATTGCGAGGAGGGAGGGACCCTACGAGCAGTACTTC,CASSLIARREGPYEQYF,TRBD2,NA,TRBV7-6,TRBJ2-7
TGTGCCACCAGCAGAGCCCAGGTTAGGAATGAGCAGTTCTTC,CATSRAQVRNEQFF,NA,NA,TRBV15,TRBJ2-1
TGTGCCAGCAGCGTTAGCGGGAGTTACGAGCAGTACTTC,CASSVSGSYEQYF,TRBD2,few,TRBV7-2,TRBJ2-7
TGTGCCAGCAGTTACTCTCGGAGCGGAGGGGACGAGCAGTACTTC,CASSYSRSGGDEQYF,NA,NA,TRBV6-5,TRBJ2-7
TGTGCCAGCAGACCGGACAGCTACGAGCAGTACTTC,CASRPDSYEQYF,NA,few,TRBV12-3/TRBV12-4,TRBJ2-7
TGCGCCAGCGGAAGGGGCGCGAACACCGGGGAGCTGTTTTTT,CASGRGANTGELFF,NA,NA,TRBV5-1,TRBJ2-2
TGTGCCAGCAGTTTCGGGTATAATTCACCCCTCCACTTT,CASSFGYNSPLHF,NA,NA,TRBV27,TRBJ1-6
TGTGCCAGCCGGTCCCGTGAGGACTATGGCTACACCTTC,CASRSREDYGYTF,NA,NA,TRBV6-5,TRBJ1-2
TGTGCCAGCAGTTCTCCGACAGACATGAACACTGAAGCTTTCTTT,CASSSPTDMNTEAFF,NA,NA,TRBV28,TRBJ1-1
TGCGCCAGCAGCTTGGAAGGGACAGGGGGCGAAAAACTGTTTTTT,CASSLEGTGGEKLFF,TRBD1,NA,TRBV5-1,TRBJ1-4
TGTGCCAGCAGTGCTACCGGGACAGGGAGCTATGGCTACACCTTC,CASSATGTGSYGYTF,TRBD1,NA,TRBV6-4,TRBJ1-2
TGCGCCAGCAGCGGGACTAGCGGGAGGGAGACCCAGTACTTC,CASSGTSGRETQYF,TRBD2,NA,TRBV10-2,TRBJ2-5
TGTGCCAGCAGTTTATCTGGGACAGGGGTGGGCTATGGCTACACCTTC,CASSLSGTGVGYGYTF,TRBD1,NA,TRBV27,TRBJ1-2
TGTGCCAGCAGTCCAGGGACAGGGTCCTACGAGCAGTACTTC,CASSPGTGSYEQYF,TRBD1,NA,TRBV11-2,TRBJ2-7
TGTGCCAGCAGCACTGGACAGACCTACTCCTACAATGAGCAGTTCTTC,CASSTGQTYSYNEQFF,NA,NA,TRBV7-9,TRBJ2-1
TGTGCCAGCAGCCGACGACAGGGAACTCAGCCCCAGCATTTT,CASSRRQGTQPQHF,TRBD1,NA,TRBV7-6,TRBJ1-5
TGCGCCAGCAGCCCGGACAGGATGAACACTGAAGCTTTCTTT,CASSPDRMNTEAFF,TRBD1,NA,TRBV5-1,TRBJ1-1
TGTGCCAGTAAGGCGGGGAGAAGCTCTGGGGCCAACGTCCTGACTTTC,CASKAGRSSGANVLTF,NA,NA,TRBV19,TRBJ2-6
TGTGCCAGCAGCTCTACCGTCGGACAGCGACTGGGGGCACAAGAGACCCAGTACTTC,CASSSTVGQRLGAQETQYF,NA,NA,TRBV5-4,TRBJ2-5
TGTGCCAGCAGCCTGCCTAGCGGGGGCACAGATACGCAGTATTTT,CASSLPSGGTDTQYF,TRBD2,NA,TRBV7-9,TRBJ2-3
TGTGCCAGCTCACCATACAGGGACCCCAATGAGCAGTTCTTC,CASSPYRDPNEQFF,NA,NA,TRBV18,TRBJ2-1
TGTGCCAGCAGCTTGCCTTGGGACTACTCCTACAATGAGCAGTTCTTC,CASSLPWDYSYNEQFF,TRBD2,NA,TRBV5-6,TRBJ2-1
TGTGCCAGCAGCCTCATTACCGCGGGACCTAGCACAGATACGCAGTATTTT,CASSLITAGPSTDTQYF,NA,NA,TRBV3-1/TRBV3-2,TRBJ2-3
TGTGCCAGCAGTTACTGGGCAGGTGGAAACACCATATATTTT,CASSYWAGGNTIYF,NA,few,TRBV6-5,TRBJ1-3
TGTGCCAGCAGCCAAGCCTACCGGGACAGCTATGGCTACACCTTC,CASSQAYRDSYGYTF,TRBD1,NA,TRBV14,TRBJ1-2